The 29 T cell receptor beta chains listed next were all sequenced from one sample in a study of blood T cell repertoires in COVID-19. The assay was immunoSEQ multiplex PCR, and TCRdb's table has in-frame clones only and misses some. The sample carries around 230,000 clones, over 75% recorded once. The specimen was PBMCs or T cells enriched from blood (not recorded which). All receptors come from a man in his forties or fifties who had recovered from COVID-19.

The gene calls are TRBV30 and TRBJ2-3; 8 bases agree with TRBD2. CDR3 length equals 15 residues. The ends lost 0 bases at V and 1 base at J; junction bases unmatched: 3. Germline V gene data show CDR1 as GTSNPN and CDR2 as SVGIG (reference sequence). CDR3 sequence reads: CAWSVAGAGTDTQYF. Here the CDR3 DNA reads TGTGCCTGGAGTGTAGCGGGGGCTGGCACAGATACGCAGTATTTT.

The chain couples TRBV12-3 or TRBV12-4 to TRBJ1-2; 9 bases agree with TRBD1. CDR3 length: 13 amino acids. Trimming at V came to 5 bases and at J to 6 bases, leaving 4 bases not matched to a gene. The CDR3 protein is CASSGDRVHGYTF. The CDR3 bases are TGTGCCAGCAGTGGGGACAGGGTTCATGGCTACACCTTC.

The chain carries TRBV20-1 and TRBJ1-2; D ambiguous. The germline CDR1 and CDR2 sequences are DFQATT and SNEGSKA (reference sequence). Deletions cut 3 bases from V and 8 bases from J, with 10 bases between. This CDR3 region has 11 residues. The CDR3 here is CSASPIVGYTF. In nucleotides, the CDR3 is TGCAGTGCTAGCCCTATCGTGGGCTACACCTTC.

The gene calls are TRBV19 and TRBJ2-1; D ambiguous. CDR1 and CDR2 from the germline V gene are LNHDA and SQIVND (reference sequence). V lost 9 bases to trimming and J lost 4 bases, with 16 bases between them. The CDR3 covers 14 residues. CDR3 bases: TGTGCCAGCGATTCGGGTATCGGATACAATGAGCAGTTCTTC. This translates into CASDSGIGYNEQFF.

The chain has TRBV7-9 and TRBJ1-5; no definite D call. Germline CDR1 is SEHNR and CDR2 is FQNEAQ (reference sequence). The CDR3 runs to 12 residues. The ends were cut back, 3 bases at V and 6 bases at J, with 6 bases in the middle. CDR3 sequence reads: CASSLATQPQHF. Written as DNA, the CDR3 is TGTGCCAGCAGCTTGGCCACTCAGCCCCAGCATTTT.

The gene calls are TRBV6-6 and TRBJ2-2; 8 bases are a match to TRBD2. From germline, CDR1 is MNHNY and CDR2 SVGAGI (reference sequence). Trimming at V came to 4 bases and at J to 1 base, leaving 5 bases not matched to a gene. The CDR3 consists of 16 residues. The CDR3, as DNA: TGTGCCAGCAGTTTAGAGAGCGGGGGGAACACCGGGGAGCTGTTTTTT. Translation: CASSLESGGNTGELFF.

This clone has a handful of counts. The chain's CDR3 is CASARDTDTQYF. CDR3 nucleotide sequence: TGTGCCAGCGCGAGAGACACAGATACGCAGTATTTT. V is TRBV5-5 and J is TRBJ2-3; D is ambiguous. CDR3 length: 12 residues. The germline V gene encodes CDR1 SGHKS and CDR2 YYEKEE (reference sequence). The ends were cut back, 7 bases at V and 2 bases at J, with 8 bases in the middle.

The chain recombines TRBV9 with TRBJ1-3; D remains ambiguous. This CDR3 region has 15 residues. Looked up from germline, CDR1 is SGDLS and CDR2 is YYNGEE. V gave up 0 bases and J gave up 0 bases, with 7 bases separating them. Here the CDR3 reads CASSVEAVSGNTIYF. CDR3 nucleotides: TGTGCCAGCAGCGTAGAAGCGGTCTCTGGAAACACCATATATTTT.

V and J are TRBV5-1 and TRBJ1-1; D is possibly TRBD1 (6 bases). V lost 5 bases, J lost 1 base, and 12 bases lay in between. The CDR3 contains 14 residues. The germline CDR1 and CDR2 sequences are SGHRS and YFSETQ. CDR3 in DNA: TGCGCCAGCAGATGGGGGGGCGGGAACACTGAAGCTTTCTTT. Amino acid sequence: CASRWGGGNTEAFF.

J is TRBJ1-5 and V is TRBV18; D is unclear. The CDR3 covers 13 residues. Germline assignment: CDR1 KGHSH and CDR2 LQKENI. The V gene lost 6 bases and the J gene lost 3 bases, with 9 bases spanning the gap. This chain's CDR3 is CASSPELNQPQHF. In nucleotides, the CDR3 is TGTGCCAGCTCTCCAGAGCTCAATCAGCCCCAGCATTTT.

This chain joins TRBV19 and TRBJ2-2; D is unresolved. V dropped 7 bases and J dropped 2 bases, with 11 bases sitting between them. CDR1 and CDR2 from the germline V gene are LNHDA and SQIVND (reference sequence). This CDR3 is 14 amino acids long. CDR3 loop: CASTDTLNTGELFF. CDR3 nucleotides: TGTGCCAGTACAGACACTTTAAACACCGGGGAGCTGTTTTTT.

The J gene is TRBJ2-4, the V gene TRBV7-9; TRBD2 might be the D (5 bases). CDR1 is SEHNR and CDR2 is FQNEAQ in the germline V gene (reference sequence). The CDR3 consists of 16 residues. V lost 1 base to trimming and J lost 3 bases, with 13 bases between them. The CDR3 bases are TGTGCCAGCAGCTTAGATAGGGTACGGGACAAAAACATTCAGTACTTC. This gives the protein CASSLDRVRDKNIQYF.

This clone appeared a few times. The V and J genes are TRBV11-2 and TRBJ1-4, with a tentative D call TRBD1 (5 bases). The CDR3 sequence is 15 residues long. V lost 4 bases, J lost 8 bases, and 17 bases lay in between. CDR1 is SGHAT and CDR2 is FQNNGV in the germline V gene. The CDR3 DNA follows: TGTGCCAGCAGCTCGGGGGAGCTGTGGCACGAAAAACTGTTTTTT. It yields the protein CASSSGELWHEKLFF.

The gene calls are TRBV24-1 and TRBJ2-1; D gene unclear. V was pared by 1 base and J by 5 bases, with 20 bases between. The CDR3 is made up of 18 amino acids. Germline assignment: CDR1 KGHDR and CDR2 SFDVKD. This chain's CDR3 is CATSDLTKRIRGNNEQFF. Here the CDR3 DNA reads TGTGCCACCAGTGATTTAACTAAAAGGATAAGAGGTAACAATGAGCAGTTCTTC.

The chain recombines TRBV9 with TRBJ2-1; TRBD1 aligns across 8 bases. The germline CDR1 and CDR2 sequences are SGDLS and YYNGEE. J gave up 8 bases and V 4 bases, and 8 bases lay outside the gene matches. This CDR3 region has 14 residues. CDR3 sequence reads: CASSPLQGADEQFF. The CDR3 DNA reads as TGTGCCAGCAGCCCCCTGCAGGGGGCGGATGAGCAGTTCTTC.

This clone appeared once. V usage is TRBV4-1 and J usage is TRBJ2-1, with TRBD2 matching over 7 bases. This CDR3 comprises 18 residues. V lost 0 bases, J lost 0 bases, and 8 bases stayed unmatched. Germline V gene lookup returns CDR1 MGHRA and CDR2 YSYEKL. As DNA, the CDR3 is TGCGCCAGCAGCCAAGATGGGCTAGCGGTAAGCTCCTACAATGAGCAGTTCTTC. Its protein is CASSQDGLAVSSYNEQFF.

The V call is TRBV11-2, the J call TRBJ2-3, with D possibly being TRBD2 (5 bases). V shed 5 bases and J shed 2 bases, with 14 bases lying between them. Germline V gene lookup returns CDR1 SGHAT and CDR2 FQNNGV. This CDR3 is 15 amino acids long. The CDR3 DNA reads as TGTGCCAGCAGCCCCCGGGATCTAACCACAGATACGCAGTATTTT. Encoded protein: CASSPRDLTTDTQYF.

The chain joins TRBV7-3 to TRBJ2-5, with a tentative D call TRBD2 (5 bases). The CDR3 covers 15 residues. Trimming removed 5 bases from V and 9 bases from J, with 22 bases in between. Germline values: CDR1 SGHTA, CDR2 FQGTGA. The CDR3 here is CASSPEGLVGTAQYF. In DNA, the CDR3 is TGTGCCAGCAGCCCTGAGGGCCTAGTGGGCACGGCCCAGTACTTC.

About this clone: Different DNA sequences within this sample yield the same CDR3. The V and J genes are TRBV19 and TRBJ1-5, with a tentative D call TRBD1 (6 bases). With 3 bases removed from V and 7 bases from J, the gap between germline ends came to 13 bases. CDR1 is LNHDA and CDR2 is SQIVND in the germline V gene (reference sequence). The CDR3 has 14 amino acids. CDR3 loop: CASSIGGRGQPQHF. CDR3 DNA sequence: TGTGCCAGTAGTATCGGGGGGCGCGGGCAGCCCCAGCATTTT. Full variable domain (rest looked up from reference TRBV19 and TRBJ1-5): DGGITQSPKYLFRKEGQNVTLSCEQNLNHDAMYWYRQDPGQGLRLIYYSQIVNDFQKGDIAEGYSVSREKKESFPLTVTSAQKNPTAFYLCASSIGGRGQPQHFGDGTRLSIL.

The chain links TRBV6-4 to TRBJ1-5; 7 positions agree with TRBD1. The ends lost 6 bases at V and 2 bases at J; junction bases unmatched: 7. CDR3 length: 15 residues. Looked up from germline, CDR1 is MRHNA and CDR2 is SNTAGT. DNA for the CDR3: TGTGCCAGCAGCCCGACAGGGACGGGCAATCAGCCCCAGCATTTT. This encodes CASSPTGTGNQPQHF.

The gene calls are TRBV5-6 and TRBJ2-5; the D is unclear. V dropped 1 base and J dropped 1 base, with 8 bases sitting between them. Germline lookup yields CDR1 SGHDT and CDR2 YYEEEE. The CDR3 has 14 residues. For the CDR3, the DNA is TGTGCCAGCAGCTTGAGTGCCGGCCAAGAGACCCAGTACTTC. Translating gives CASSLSAGQETQYF.

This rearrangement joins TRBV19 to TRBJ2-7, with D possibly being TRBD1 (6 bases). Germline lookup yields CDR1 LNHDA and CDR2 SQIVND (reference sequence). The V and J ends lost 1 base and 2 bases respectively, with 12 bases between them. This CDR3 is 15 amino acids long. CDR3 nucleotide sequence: TGTGCCAGTAGTATAGTCCTACAGGGTCCCTACGAGCAGTACTTC. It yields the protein CASSIVLQGPYEQYF.

The chain's CDR3 is CASSIPSGASYNEQFF. Written as DNA, the CDR3 is TGTGCCAGCAGTATACCTTCAGGGGCTTCCTACAATGAGCAGTTCTTC. The V and J genes are TRBV6-2 or TRBV6-3 and TRBJ2-1, with D possibly matching TRBD1 (6 bases). Trimming cost V 5 bases and J 1 base, with 15 bases left between them. The CDR3 loop spans 16 amino acids. Germline assignment: CDR1 MNHEY and CDR2 SVGEGT.

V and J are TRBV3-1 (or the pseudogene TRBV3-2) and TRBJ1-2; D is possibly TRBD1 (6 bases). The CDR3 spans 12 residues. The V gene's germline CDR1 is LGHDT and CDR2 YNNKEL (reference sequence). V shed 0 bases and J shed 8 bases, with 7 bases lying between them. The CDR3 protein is CASSQEQGGYTF. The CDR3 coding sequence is TGTGCCAGCAGCCAAGAACAGGGCGGCTACACCTTC.

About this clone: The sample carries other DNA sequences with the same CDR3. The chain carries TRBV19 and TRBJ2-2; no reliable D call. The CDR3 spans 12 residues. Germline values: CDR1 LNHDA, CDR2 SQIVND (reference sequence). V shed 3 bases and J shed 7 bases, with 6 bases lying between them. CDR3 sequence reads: CASSILVGELFF. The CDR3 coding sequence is TGTGCCAGTAGTATTCTTGTCGGGGAGCTGTTTTTT. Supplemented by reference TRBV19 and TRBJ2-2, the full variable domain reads DGGITQSPKYLFRKEGQNVTLSCEQNLNHDAMYWYRQDPGQGLRLIYYSQIVNDFQKGDIAEGYSVSREKKESFPLTVTSAQKNPTAFYLCASSILVGELFFGEGSRLTVL.

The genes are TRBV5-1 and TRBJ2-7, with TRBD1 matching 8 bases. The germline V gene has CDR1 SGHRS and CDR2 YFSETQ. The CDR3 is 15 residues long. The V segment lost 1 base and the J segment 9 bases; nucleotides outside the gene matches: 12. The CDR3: CASSLSSGGGEGQYF. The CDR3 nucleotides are TGCGCCAGCAGCTTGTCGTCAGGGGGCGGCGAGGGGCAGTACTTC.

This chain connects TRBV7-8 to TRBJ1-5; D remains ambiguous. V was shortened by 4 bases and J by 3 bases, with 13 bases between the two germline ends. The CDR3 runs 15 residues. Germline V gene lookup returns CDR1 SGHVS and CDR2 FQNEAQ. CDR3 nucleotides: TGTGCCAGCAGCTACTTCTCAGGAAACAATCAGCCCCAGCATTTT. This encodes CASSYFSGNNQPQHF.

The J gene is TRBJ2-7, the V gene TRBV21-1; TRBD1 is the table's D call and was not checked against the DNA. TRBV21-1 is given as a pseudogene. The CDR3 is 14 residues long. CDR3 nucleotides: TGTGCCAGCAGGGCCGCAGGGGACCTCTACGAGCAGTACTTC. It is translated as CASRAAGDLYEQYF.

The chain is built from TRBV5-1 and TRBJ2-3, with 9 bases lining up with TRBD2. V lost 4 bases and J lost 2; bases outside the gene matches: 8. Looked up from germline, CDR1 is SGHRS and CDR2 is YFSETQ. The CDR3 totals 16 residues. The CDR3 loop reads CASSLWLAGVTDTQYF. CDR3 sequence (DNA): TGCGCCAGCAGCCTCTGGTTAGCGGGGGTCACAGATACGCAGTATTTT.